The T cell receptor (beta chain) described here comes from a study of blood T cell repertoires in COVID-19. Turning to the study itself: COVID-19 samples from acute and convalescent phases originated in the United States, Italy and Spain. PBMCs, B-cell-depleted T cells, or T cells provided the cDNA or gDNA that made up the material.

The CDR3 loop spans 16 amino acids. Germline V gene sequence: CDR1 SEHNR, CDR2 FQNEAQ (reference sequence). V was clipped by 5 bases and J by 3 bases; unmatched bases: 10. Per the authors' pipeline: Estimation of nucleated cell counts relied on the amplification of reference gene primers. The assay was immunoSEQ multiplex PCR, and TCRdb's table has in-frame clones only and misses some. The V and J calls and clone size were taken over from that table, and D and trimming were inferred from the DNA. The sample shows about 210,000 clones, about 86% of them seen only once. Sequencing was done on a sample of peripheral blood. The rearrangement links TRBV7-9 to TRBJ1-1; 9 bases fit TRBD1. This TCR came from a man between 18 and 29 years old with active or convalescent COVID-19. This CDR3 is CASSAGRTGEDTEAFF. The CDR3 bases are TGTGCCAGCAGCGCGGGCCGGACAGGGGAGGACACTGAAGCTTTCTTT.